This is a list of T cell receptor beta chains from one sample in a study of spatial heterogeneity in lung cancer. TCRdb recomputed calls from the 5' RACE reads with MiXCR, one row per CDR3 protein. The sample holds under 25,000 distinct CDR3 sequences; 5.5% to 7.5% are singletons and the top ten take around 15%. This specimen was PBMCs, taken at surgery. These receptors all stem from a male donor with early-stage non-small cell lung cancer. Both conserved end residues are part of each CDR3. D genes are given only for firm matches. Clone size is given for some rows only: seen once, a few or many times, or a class if the clone is expanded.

cdr3_aa cdr3_nt d_call j_call clone_size v_call
CASSLQASGPTDTQYF TGCGCCAGCAGCTTGCAGGCCTCAGGGCCCACAGATACGCAGTATTTT NA TRBJ2-3 many TRBV5-1
CSARIFKRGEGPEAFF TGCAGTGCTAGAATATTTAAACGGGGTGAGGGTCCTGAAGCTTTCTTT NA TRBJ1-1 many TRBV20-1
CASSLQSGGNGELFF TGCGCCAGCAGCTTGCAGTCAGGGGGCAACGGGGAGCTGTTTTTT TRBD1 TRBJ2-2 few TRBV5-1
CASTTTPFGTEAFF TGTGCCAGCACAACGACACCGTTCGGCACTGAAGCTTTCTTT NA TRBJ1-1 medium-sized TRBV9
CASSSIAGGTGELFF TGTGCCAGCAGCTCGATAGCGGGGGGCACCGGGGAGCTGTTTTTT TRBD2 TRBJ2-2 many TRBV11-1
CSALSTETQYF TGCAGTGCCCTCAGTACGGAGACCCAGTACTTC NA TRBJ2-5 many TRBV20-1
CASSALSGGSRSNTGELFF TGTGCCAGCAGTGCACTTAGCGGGGGGTCTAGATCGAACACCGGGGAGCTGTTTTTT TRBD2 TRBJ2-2 NA TRBV6-1
CASSPLTGYEQYF TGTGCCAGCTCACCCTTGACAGGGTACGAGCAGTACTTC TRBD1 TRBJ2-7 many TRBV18
CASRRSRGNTEAFF TGTGCCAGCAGACGGAGCAGGGGGAACACTGAAGCTTTCTTT NA TRBJ1-1 many TRBV7-2
CSARAGGDNQPQHF TGCAGTGCTAGAGCAGGAGGGGACAATCAGCCCCAGCATTTT NA TRBJ1-5 many TRBV20-1
CASSLGASGNIQYF TGTGCCAGCAGCCTCGGGGCCAGCGGAAACATTCAGTACTTC NA TRBJ2-4 medium-sized TRBV9
CSARDSLAGAGYEQYF TGCAGTGCTAGAGATTCCCTAGCGGGAGCAGGATACGAGCAGTACTTC TRBD2 TRBJ2-7 few TRBV20-1
CASSFGGDSTDTQYF TGTGCCAGCAGTTTCGGGGGAGATAGCACAGATACGCAGTATTTT NA TRBJ2-3 many TRBV28
CASGLKRGDTQYF TGTGCTAGTGGTTTGAAGAGGGGTGATACGCAGTATTTT NA TRBJ2-3 many TRBV12-5
CASSPRRAGELFF TGTGCCAGCAGCCCCCGGAGGGCCGGGGAGCTGTTTTTT NA TRBJ2-2 NA TRBV3-1
CSARDYGREQETQYF TGCAGTGCTAGAGACTACGGCCGGGAGCAAGAGACCCAGTACTTC NA TRBJ2-5 few TRBV20-1
CASSLTSPQAPYEQYF TGTGCCAGCTCACTTACTAGTCCCCAAGCCCCCTACGAGCAGTACTTC NA TRBJ2-7 NA TRBV18
CASSGYRGLSSTEAFF TGTGCCAGCAGTGGATACAGGGGGCTGTCGAGCACTGAAGCTTTCTTT TRBD1 TRBJ1-1 many TRBV6-1
CASNKLGVSNQPQHF TGTGCCAGTAACAAACTGGGGGTTAGCAATCAGCCCCAGCATTTT NA TRBJ1-5 few TRBV19
CSAREGSSYNSPLHF TGCAGTGCTAGAGAAGGCAGCTCCTATAATTCACCCCTCCACTTT NA TRBJ1-6 many TRBV20-1
CASSLSSWGTDTQYF TGTGCCAGCAGCTTATCTTCATGGGGGACAGATACGCAGTATTTT NA TRBJ2-3 NA TRBV7-8
CASSYRDRGVRDTIYF TGTGCCAGCAGCTACCGGGACAGGGGAGTTAGAGACACCATATATTTT TRBD1 TRBJ1-3 many TRBV7-8
CSARAGPSGYTF TGCAGTGCCCGAGCGGGGCCTAGTGGCTACACCTTC NA TRBJ1-2 NA TRBV20-1
CASSLGQGATDTQYF TGTGCCAGCAGCTTAGGGCAGGGGGCGACAGATACGCAGTATTTT TRBD1 TRBJ2-3 few TRBV7-3
CASSSLVLETQYF TGTGCCAGCAGTTCACTAGTTTTGGAGACCCAGTACTTC NA TRBJ2-5 medium-sized TRBV28
CATYRLPQETQYF TGTGCCACCTACCGACTGCCCCAAGAGACCCAGTACTTC NA TRBJ2-5 many TRBV6-5
CASSRGQPMNTEAFF TGTGCCAGCTCACGGGGACAGCCCATGAACACTGAAGCTTTCTTT TRBD1 TRBJ1-1 NA TRBV18